Listed here is a single T cell receptor beta chain. These data originate in a study of blood T cell repertoires in COVID-19. Study-wide background: Sites in the United States, Italy and Spain provided acute and convalescent COVID-19 samples. PBMCs, B-cell-depleted T cells, or T cells were the source of the cDNA or gDNA that made up the material.

Study processing details: Nucleated cell number was recorded as an estimate derived from reference gene primer amplification. Generated by immunoSEQ multiplex PCR, the TCRdb table keeps only in-frame clones and is missing some. V and J calls and clone size are copied from that table; D and trimming were computed from the DNA. The sample carries more than 90,000 clones, 91% recorded once. The sample consisted of peripheral blood. The clonotype comes from a man aged 50 to 59 with acute or convalescent COVID-19.

CDR3 sequence (DNA): TGTGCCAGCAGTTTAGGCGGCTCCTACGAGCAGTACTTC. Translated: CASSLGGSYEQYF. V is TRBV27 and J is TRBJ2-7; D gene unclear. Trimming removed 2 bases at V and 0 bases at J, with 5 bases between. Per the germline V gene, CDR1 is MNHEY and CDR2 is SMNVEV (reference sequence). The CDR3 spans 13 residues.